Below, 10 T cell receptor beta chains from the same sample are listed, as sequenced in a study of glioma-infiltrating T cells after dendritic cell vaccination. Sequencing used immunoSEQ multiplex PCR; TCRdb keeps in-frame clones, though not all of them. The data hold roughly 60,000 clones, with about 89% observed a single time. Sample time point: after dendritic cell vaccination, including at tumor progression/relapse. The specimen comprised blood, sampled after dendritic cell vaccination. The receptors were sampled from a human donor with glioblastoma.

The gene calls are TRBV5-1 and TRBJ2-7; 10 nucleotides agree with TRBD1. The junction had 8 bases not matched to a gene; V was cut back by 0 bases and J by 8 bases. This CDR3 is 15 amino acids long. The germline V gene encodes CDR1 SGHRS and CDR2 YFSETQ. CDR3 sequence reads: CASSLEGTGAPQQYF. CDR3 coding DNA: TGCGCCAGCAGCTTGGAAGGGACAGGGGCCCCACAGCAGTACTTC.

This chain uses TRBV27 with TRBJ2-7; TRBD1 aligns across 7 bases. The CDR3 consists of 14 residues. The J segment lost 4 bases and the V segment lost 0 bases, leaving 3 bases of the junction unmatched. In germline, CDR1 is MNHEY, CDR2 SMNVEV (reference sequence). In nucleotides, the CDR3 is TGTGCCAGCAGTTTATCAGAGGGGGCGTACGAGCAGTACTTC. Encoded protein: CASSLSEGAYEQYF.

This chain connects TRBV10-1 to TRBJ1-1; TRBD1 agrees at 7 bases. Trimming took 3 bases from V and 0 from J; bases not matched to a gene: 10. Germline CDR1 is WNHNN and CDR2 is SYGVQD (reference sequence). This CDR3 has 17 amino acids. The CDR3 nucleotides are TGCGCCAGCAGTGATTCCAGAGGGGGCAGTTTGAACACTGAAGCTTTCTTT. Its protein is CASSDSRGGSLNTEAFF.

The chain combines TRBV9 with TRBJ2-3; D is perhaps TRBD2 (5 bases). V shed 4 bases and J shed 1 base, with 19 bases lying between them. Germline CDR1 and CDR2: SGDLS and YYNGEE. The CDR3 is made up of 17 amino acids. The CDR3 coding sequence is TGTGCCAGCAGCCTATCAACACCCGGAGGTGGCACAGATACGCAGTATTTT. Translating gives CASSLSTPGGGTDTQYF. Filled out from reference TRBV9 and TRBJ2-3, the complete variable domain reads DSGVTQTPKHLITATGQRVTLRCSPRSGDLSVYWYQQSLDQGLQFLIQYYNGEERAKGNILERFSAQQFPDLHSELNLSSLELGDSALYFCASSLSTPGGGTDTQYFGPGTRLTVL.

The chain couples TRBV10-3 to TRBJ1-3; no reliable D call. Germline V CDR1 and CDR2: ENHRY, SYGVKD. CDR3 size: 13 residues. Trimming removed 11 bases at V and 0 bases at J, with 11 bases between. The CDR3 nucleotides read TGTGCCGTTCACGAGAGCTCTGGAAACACCATATATTTT. Amino acids: CAVHESSGNTIYF.

The gene calls are TRBV27 and TRBJ2-5; D call uncertain. V lost 8 bases to trimming and J lost 5 bases, with 24 bases between them. Germline CDR1 and CDR2: MNHEY and SMNVEV (reference sequence). The CDR3 has 16 amino acids. The DNA of the CDR3 is TGTGCCAGCTGTCGGATGGCCCCAGTACGGCGGGAGACCCAGTACTTC. Its protein product is CASCRMAPVRRETQYF.

This chain joins TRBV4-2 and TRBJ1-5; D uncertain. V lost 2 bases and J 3 bases, leaving 20 bases between the germline ends. This CDR3 comprises 18 residues. Germline values: CDR1 LGHNA, CDR2 YNFKEQ. DNA for the CDR3: TGTGCCAGCAGCCAAAGAGGGAAAGGGCAGGAACACAATCAGCCCCAGCATTTT. Encoded protein: CASSQRGKGQEHNQPQHF.

This clone has only a few counts. The chain employs TRBV11-2 and TRBJ1-2; D is uncertain. Germline V gene lookup returns CDR1 SGHAT and CDR2 FQNNGV. The CDR3 extends over 13 amino acids. Trimming cost V 3 bases and J 2 bases, with 7 bases left between them. The chain's CDR3 is CASSFAENYGYTF. CDR3 nucleotides: TGTGCCAGCAGCTTTGCCGAGAACTATGGCTACACCTTC.

V usage is TRBV7-2 and J usage is TRBJ2-1, with D possibly TRBD1 on 5 matching bases. Trimming stripped 3 bases from V and 5 bases from J, with 14 bases between. There are 15 residues in the CDR3. Germline loops: CDR1 SGHTA, CDR2 FQGNSA. The CDR3 here is CASSFMYRGDNEQFF. CDR3 in DNA: TGTGCCAGCAGCTTTATGTATAGGGGCGACAATGAGCAGTTCTTC.

The V gene is TRBV14, the J gene TRBJ1-2; 10 bases are shared with TRBD1. The CDR3 sequence is 15 residues long. V was clipped by 0 bases and J by 7 bases; unmatched bases: 5. Germline V gives CDR1 SGHDN, CDR2 FVKESK. CDR3 nucleotide sequence: TGTGCCAGCAGCCAAGAGGGACAGGGGAGAGGTGGCTACACCTTC. Its protein product is CASSQEGQGRGGYTF.